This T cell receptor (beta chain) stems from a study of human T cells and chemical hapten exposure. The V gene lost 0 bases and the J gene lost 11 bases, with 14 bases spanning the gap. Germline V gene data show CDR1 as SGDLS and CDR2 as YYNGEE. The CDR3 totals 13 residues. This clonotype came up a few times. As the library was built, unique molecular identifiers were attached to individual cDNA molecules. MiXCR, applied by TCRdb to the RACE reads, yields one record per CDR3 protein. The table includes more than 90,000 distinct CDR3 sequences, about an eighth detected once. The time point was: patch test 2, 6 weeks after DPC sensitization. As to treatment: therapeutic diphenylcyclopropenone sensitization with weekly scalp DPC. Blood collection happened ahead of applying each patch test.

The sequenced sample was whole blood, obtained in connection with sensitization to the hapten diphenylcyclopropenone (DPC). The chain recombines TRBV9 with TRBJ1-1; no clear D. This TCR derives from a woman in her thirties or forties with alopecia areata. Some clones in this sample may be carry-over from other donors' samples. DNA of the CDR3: TGTGCCAGCAGCGTAGGGACCGAAGGACGGGCTTTCTTT. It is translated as CASSVGTEGRAFF.